The T cell receptor (beta chain) described here comes from a study of early T cells in non-severe SARS-CoV-2 infection. Looking at the study overall: Investigators sequenced bulk RNA drawn from unsorted whole blood, and chains remained unpaired.

Individual cDNA molecules were tagged with unique molecular identifiers. MiXCR, run by TCRdb on the 5' RACE reads, gives a single entry per CDR3 protein. The sample shows approximately 21,000 distinct CDR3 sequences, about 5.6% of them seen only once. This clonotype showed up many times. With V trimmed by 6 bases and J by 6 bases, 6 bases remained unmatched. The CDR3 runs to 14 residues. Germline CDR1 MNHEY, CDR2 SVGAGI. The sequenced sample consisted of whole blood. J is TRBJ1-5 and V is TRBV6-5, with TRBD1 identical over 9 bases. The receptor comes from an adult who was a healthcare worker with PCR-confirmed SARS-CoV-2 infection or an uninfected control (not recorded which). CDR3 sequence reads: CASRPGTGRQPQHF. CDR3 DNA: TGTGCCAGCAGACCCGGGACAGGGCGTCAGCCCCAGCATTTT.